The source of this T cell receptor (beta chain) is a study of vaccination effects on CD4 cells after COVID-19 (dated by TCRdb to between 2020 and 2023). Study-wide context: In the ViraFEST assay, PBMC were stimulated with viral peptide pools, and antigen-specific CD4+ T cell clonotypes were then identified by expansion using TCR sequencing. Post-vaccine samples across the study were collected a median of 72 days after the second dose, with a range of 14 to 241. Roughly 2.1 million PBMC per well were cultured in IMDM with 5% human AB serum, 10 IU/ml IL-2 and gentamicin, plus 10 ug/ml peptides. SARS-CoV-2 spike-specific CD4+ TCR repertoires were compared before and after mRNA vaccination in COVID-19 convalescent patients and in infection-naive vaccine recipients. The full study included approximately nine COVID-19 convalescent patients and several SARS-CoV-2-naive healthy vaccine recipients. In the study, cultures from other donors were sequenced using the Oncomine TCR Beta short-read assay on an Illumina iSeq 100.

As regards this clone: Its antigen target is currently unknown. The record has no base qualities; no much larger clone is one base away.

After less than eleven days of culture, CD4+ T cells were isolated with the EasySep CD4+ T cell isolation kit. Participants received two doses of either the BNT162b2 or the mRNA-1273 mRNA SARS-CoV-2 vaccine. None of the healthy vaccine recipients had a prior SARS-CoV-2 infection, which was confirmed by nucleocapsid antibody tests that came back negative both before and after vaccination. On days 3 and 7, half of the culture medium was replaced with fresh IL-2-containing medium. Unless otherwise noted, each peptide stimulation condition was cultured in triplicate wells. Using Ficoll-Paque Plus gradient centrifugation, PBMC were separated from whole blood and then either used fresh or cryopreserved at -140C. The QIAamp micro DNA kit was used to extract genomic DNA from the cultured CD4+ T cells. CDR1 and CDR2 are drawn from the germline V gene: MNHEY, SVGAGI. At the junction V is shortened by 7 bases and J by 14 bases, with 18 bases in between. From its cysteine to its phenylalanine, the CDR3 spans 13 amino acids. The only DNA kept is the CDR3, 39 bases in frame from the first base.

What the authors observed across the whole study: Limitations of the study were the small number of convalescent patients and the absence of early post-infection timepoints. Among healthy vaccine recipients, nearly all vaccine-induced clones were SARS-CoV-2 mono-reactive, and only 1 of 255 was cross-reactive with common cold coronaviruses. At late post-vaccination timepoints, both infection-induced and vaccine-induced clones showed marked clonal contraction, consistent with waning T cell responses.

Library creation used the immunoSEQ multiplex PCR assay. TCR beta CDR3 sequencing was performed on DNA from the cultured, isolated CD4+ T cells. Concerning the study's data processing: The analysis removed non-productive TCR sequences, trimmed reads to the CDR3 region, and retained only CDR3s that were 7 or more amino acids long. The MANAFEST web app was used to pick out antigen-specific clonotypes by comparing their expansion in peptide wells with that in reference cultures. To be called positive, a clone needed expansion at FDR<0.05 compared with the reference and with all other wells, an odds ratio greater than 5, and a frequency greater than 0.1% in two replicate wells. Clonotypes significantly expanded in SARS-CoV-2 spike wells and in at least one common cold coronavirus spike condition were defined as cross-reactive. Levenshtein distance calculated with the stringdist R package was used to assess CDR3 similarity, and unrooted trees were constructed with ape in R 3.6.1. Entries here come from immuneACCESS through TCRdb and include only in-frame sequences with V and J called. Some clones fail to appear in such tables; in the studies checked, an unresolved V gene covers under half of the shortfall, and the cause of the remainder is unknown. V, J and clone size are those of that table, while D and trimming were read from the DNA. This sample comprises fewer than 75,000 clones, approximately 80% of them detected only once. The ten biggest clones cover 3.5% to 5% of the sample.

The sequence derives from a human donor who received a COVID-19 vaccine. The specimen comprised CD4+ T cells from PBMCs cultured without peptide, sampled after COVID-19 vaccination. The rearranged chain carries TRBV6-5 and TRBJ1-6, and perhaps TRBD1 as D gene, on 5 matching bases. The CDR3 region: CASTRTRDVSLHF. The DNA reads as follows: TGTGCCAGCACCCGTACTAGGGACGTTTCCCTCCACTTT.